This T cell receptor beta chain was captured by sequencing in a study of T cell changes during pregnancy in multiple sclerosis. The protocol was immunoSEQ multiplex PCR, while the TCRdb copy is restricted to in-frame clones and leaves out a portion. This table holds tens of thousands of clones, approximately 90% found once. CDR3 length equals 16 residues. V shed 0 bases, J shed 3 bases, and the junction held 4 bases outside the gene matches. Germline assignment: CDR1 LNHDA and CDR2 SQIVND (reference sequence). The chain links TRBV19 to TRBJ2-1; 8 positions match TRBD2. This clonotype was sampled from a female donor with multiple sclerosis, enrolled in a pregnancy study. The sequencing here drew on CD8+ T cells from peripheral blood mononuclear cells, taken in the second trimester of pregnancy. CDR3: CASSIDTLADYNEQFF. For the CDR3, the DNA is TGTGCCAGTAGTATAGATACACTAGCGGACTACAATGAGCAGTTCTTC.